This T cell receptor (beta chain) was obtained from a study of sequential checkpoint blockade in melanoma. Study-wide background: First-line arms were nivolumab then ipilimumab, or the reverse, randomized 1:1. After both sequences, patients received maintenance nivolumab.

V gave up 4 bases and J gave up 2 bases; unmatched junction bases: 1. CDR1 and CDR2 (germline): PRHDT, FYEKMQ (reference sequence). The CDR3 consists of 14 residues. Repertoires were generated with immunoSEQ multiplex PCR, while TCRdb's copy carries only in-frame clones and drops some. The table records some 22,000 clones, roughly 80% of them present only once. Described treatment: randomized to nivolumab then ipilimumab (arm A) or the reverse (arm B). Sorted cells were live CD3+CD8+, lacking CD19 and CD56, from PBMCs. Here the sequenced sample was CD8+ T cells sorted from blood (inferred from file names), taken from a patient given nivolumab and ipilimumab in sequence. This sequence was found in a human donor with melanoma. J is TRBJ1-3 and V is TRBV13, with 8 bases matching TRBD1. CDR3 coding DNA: TGTGCCAGCAGCTCGGACAGGGCTGGAAACACCATATATTTT. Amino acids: CASSSDRAGNTIYF.